Listed below are T cell receptor beta chains from one sample, sequenced in a study of cytomegalovirus exposure and HLA in healthy donors. The assay was immunoSEQ multiplex PCR, and TCRdb's table has in-frame clones only and misses some. The sample includes roughly 270,000 clones, roughly 90% of them seen just once. The sample comprised PBMCs. The source of these receptors is a woman between 18 and 29 years old in good health and CMV-seronegative. Each CDR3 is given with its conserved first and last residue. Fields, in order: V gene, D gene, clone size, J gene, CDR3 protein, CDR3 DNA. D genes are given only for firm matches. Clone size is shown for a subset of rows, as once, few, many or a class of expanded clone.

TRBV9,TRBD1,.,TRBJ2-7,CASSERDRGGEQYF,TGTGCCAGCAGCGAACGGGACAGGGGAGGCGAGCAGTACTTC
TRBV27,TRBD2,.,TRBJ2-1,CASSYAPLAGVSNEQFF,TGTGCCAGCAGTTATGCACCGCTAGCGGGAGTGTCCAATGAGCAGTTCTTC
TRBV27,TRBD1,once,TRBJ2-7,CASSIRQGTYEQYF,TGTGCCAGCAGTATCCGACAGGGTACCTACGAGCAGTACTTC
TRBV4-3,TRBD1,few,TRBJ2-7,CASSLNRGIYEQYF,TGCGCCAGCAGCCTTAACAGGGGGATCTACGAGCAGTACTTC
TRBV27,.,.,TRBJ2-1,CASSTSIQGNEQFF,TGTGCCAGCAGTACCTCTATCCAGGGCAATGAGCAGTTCTTC
TRBV15,.,once,TRBJ2-7,CATSSDSETYEQYF,TGTGCCACCAGCAGCGATAGTGAGACCTACGAGCAGTACTTC
TRBV7-6,.,.,TRBJ2-1,CASTRGNEQFF,TGTGCCAGCACCCGGGGGAATGAGCAGTTCTTC
TRBV7-8,.,.,TRBJ2-3,CASSLARRLRTDTQYF,TGTGCCAGCAGCTTAGCGCGCCGGTTGCGCACAGATACGCAGTATTTT
TRBV27,TRBD2,.,TRBJ2-3,CASSLSTGLSTDTQYF,TGTGCCAGCAGTTTATCAACGGGACTAAGCACAGATACGCAGTATTTT
TRBV27,.,.,TRBJ1-1,CASSPRQERGNTEAFF,TGTGCCAGCAGTCCAAGGCAGGAAAGGGGCAACACTGAAGCTTTCTTT
TRBV6-5,.,.,TRBJ1-6,CATSRSGIDSPLHF,TGTGCCACCTCCCGGTCAGGGATTGATTCACCCCTCCACTTT
TRBV11-2,TRBD2,.,TRBJ2-7,CASSRGVAYEQYF,TGTGCCAGCAGCCGGGGGGTGGCCTACGAGCAGTACTTC
TRBV18,TRBD1,.,TRBJ1-1,CASSPLATTGGTEAFF,TGTGCCAGCTCACCACTGGCTACCACAGGGGGCACTGAAGCTTTCTTT
TRBV28,.,.,TRBJ1-1,CASSLAGEGTEAFF,TGTGCCAGCAGTTTAGCGGGGGAAGGCACTGAAGCTTTCTTT
TRBV18,.,.,TRBJ1-1,CASSPPYMNTEAFF,TGTGCCAGCTCACCACCTTACATGAACACTGAAGCTTTCTTT
TRBV29-1,.,.,TRBJ1-2,CSALTANLGYTF,TGCAGCGCCTTGACAGCCAACCTTGGCTACACCTTC
TRBV27,TRBD1,.,TRBJ1-4,CASSLLGTGEKLFF,TGTGCCAGCAGTTTGCTCGGGACAGGCGAAAAACTGTTTTTT
TRBV28,.,.,TRBJ2-7,CATIRAGIQVEQYF,TGTGCCACCATTAGGGCGGGAATCCAGGTCGAGCAGTACTTC
TRBV5-6,.,once,TRBJ2-7,CASSLEGVGEQYF,TGTGCCAGCAGCTTGGAAGGGGTGGGCGAGCAGTACTTC
TRBV2,TRBD2,.,TRBJ2-3,CASSEAGSGSPTDTQYF,TGTGCCAGCAGTGAAGCGGGTAGCGGGAGCCCCACAGATACGCAGTATTTT
TRBV19,.,once,TRBJ1-2,CASGFTDYGYTF,TGTGCCAGTGGGTTCACAGACTATGGCTACACCTTC
TRBV14,.,.,TRBJ2-7,CASSQDRGGSEQYF,TGTGCCAGCAGCCAAGATCGGGGAGGATCCGAGCAGTACTTC
TRBV2,.,.,TRBJ1-1,CASRMEVNTEAFF,TGTGCCAGCAGGATGGAGGTAAACACTGAAGCTTTCTTT
TRBV4-1,TRBD2,.,TRBJ2-3,CASSQEASGMADTQYF,TGCGCCAGCAGCCAAGAGGCTAGCGGGATGGCAGATACGCAGTATTTT
TRBV18,.,.,TRBJ1-4,CASSPNEGVYEKLFF,TGTGCCAGCTCACCGAATGAGGGGGTTTATGAAAAACTGTTTTTT
TRBV6-5,.,.,TRBJ1-5,CASSYSTESRPQHF,TGTGCCAGCAGTTACTCAACCGAATCGAGGCCCCAGCATTTT
TRBV5-1,.,.,TRBJ2-1,CASSLPISYYNEQFF,TGCGCCAGCAGCTTGCCTATATCATACTACAATGAGCAGTTCTTC
TRBV5-1,TRBD2,once,TRBJ2-7,CASSPTSGSYEQYF,TGCGCCAGCAGCCCCACTAGCGGCTCCTACGAGCAGTACTTC
TRBV28,.,.,TRBJ1-5,CASRPGGGAGQPQHF,TGTGCCAGCAGGCCTGGGGGAGGCGCCGGTCAGCCCCAGCATTTT
TRBV18,TRBD1,.,TRBJ1-2,CASSQKMVQGNYGYTF,TGTGCCAGCTCACAGAAGATGGTACAGGGGAACTATGGCTACACCTTC
TRBV19,TRBD2,.,TRBJ2-7,CASSRLPGTSGRAYEQYF,TGTGCCAGTAGTAGATTACCTGGGACTAGCGGGAGGGCCTACGAGCAGTACTTC
TRBV27,.,.,TRBJ2-1,CASSTVQDPNEQFF,TGTGCCAGCTCAACCGTCCAGGATCCCAATGAGCAGTTCTTC
TRBV9,.,.,TRBJ2-7,CASSVGGPSYEQYF,TGTGCCAGCAGCGTAGGAGGGCCCTCCTACGAGCAGTACTTC
TRBV7-2,.,.,TRBJ2-3,CASSLSLALSQDTQYF,TGTGCCAGCAGCTTATCCCTCGCACTTTCTCAAGATACGCAGTATTTT
TRBV7-2,TRBD1,.,TRBJ2-1,CASSPKTGSSYNEQFF,TGTGCCAGCAGCCCAAAGACAGGGAGCTCCTACAATGAGCAGTTCTTC
TRBV5-1,.,.,TRBJ1-6,CASRGLVDSPLHF,TGCGCCAGCCGGGGATTAGTGGATTCACCCCTCCACTTT
TRBV5-1,TRBD1,.,TRBJ2-7,CASSYGQGAYEQYF,TGCGCCAGCAGTTACGGACAGGGGGCCTACGAGCAGTACTTC
TRBV5-4,TRBD1,.,TRBJ1-6,CASSFYRDREPLHF,TGTGCCAGCAGCTTTTACCGGGACAGGGAACCCCTCCACTTT
TRBV28,.,.,TRBJ1-1,CASSPTGQGEEAFF,TGTGCCAGCAGTCCTACGGGACAAGGGGAAGAAGCTTTCTTT
TRBV7-2,.,.,TRBJ1-2,CASSLDRATASTGYTF,TGTGCCAGCAGCTTAGACAGGGCAACGGCCTCAACGGGCTACACCTTC
TRBV5-6,TRBD2,.,TRBJ2-1,CASSLGERDHNEQFF,TGTGCCAGCAGCTTGGGGGAGCGGGACCACAATGAGCAGTTCTTC
TRBV5-1,.,.,TRBJ2-5,CASSSGGAGETQYF,TGCGCCAGCAGCTCCGGTGGGGCGGGGGAGACCCAGTACTTC
TRBV5-1,TRBD1,.,TRBJ2-5,CASSYDREETQYF,TGCGCCAGCAGCTATGACAGGGAAGAGACCCAGTACTTC
TRBV10-2,.,.,TRBJ2-3,CASSGFTDTQYF,TGCGCCAGCAGCGGTTTCACAGATACGCAGTATTTT
TRBV30,.,few,TRBJ1-2,CAWSVFPNTSTF,TGTGCCTGGAGTGTGTTTCCCAATACTAGCACCTTC
TRBV2,TRBD2,.,TRBJ2-7,CATQLAGGPLYEQYF,TGTGCCACCCAATTAGCGGGAGGGCCTCTTTACGAGCAGTACTTC
TRBV6-5,TRBD1,.,TRBJ2-7,CASNPSGTGSYEQYF,TGTGCCAGCAATCCATCCGGGACAGGGTCGTACGAGCAGTACTTC
TRBV2,TRBD2,once,TRBJ2-5,CASRSGTSGSFETQYF,TGTGCCAGCAGATCCGGGACTAGCGGGAGCTTTGAGACCCAGTACTTC
TRBV2,.,few,TRBJ2-7,CASTVSYEQYF,TGTGCCAGCACAGTCTCCTACGAGCAGTACTTC
TRBV18,.,.,TRBJ1-2,CASSPEQPRVYYGYTF,TGTGCCAGCTCACCGGAACAACCCCGGGTCTACTATGGCTACACCTTC
TRBV5-8,.,.,TRBJ1-4,CASSLRSQAEKLFF,TGTGCCAGCAGCTTGCGGTCGCAGGCGGAAAAACTGTTTTTT
TRBV2,TRBD2,.,TRBJ2-7,CASTGLAGEVSEQYF,TGTGCCAGCACCGGACTAGCGGGAGAAGTAAGCGAGCAGTACTTC
TRBV15,.,.,TRBJ1-4,CATSRPTQPATNEKLFF,TGTGCCACCAGCAGACCGACTCAACCGGCAACTAATGAAAAACTGTTTTTT
TRBV6-1,TRBD1,.,TRBJ2-3,CASRVQGGTDTQYF,TGTGCCAGCAGGGTACAGGGGGGCACAGATACGCAGTATTTT
TRBV28,TRBD1,.,TRBJ1-1,CASSLSGTGVMNTEAFF,TGTGCCAGCAGCCTCTCCGGGACAGGGGTTATGAACACTGAAGCTTTCTTT
TRBV28,.,.,TRBJ2-7,CASSFGGPNYEQYF,TGTGCCAGCAGTTTCGGCGGGCCAAACTACGAGCAGTACTTC
TRBV15,.,.,TRBJ2-1,CATSSQQTYNEQFF,TGTGCCACCAGCAGTCAGCAGACTTACAATGAGCAGTTCTTC
TRBV6-5,.,once,TRBJ2-5,CASSYATGGETQYF,TGTGCCAGCAGTTATGCGACGGGTGGAGAGACCCAGTACTTC
TRBV9,.,.,TRBJ2-7,CASSVVGRSPGEQYF,TGTGCCAGCAGCGTAGTAGGTAGGAGCCCGGGCGAGCAGTACTTC
TRBV12-5,TRBD2,.,TRBJ2-7,CASGFPDLAGVGEQYF,TGTGCTAGTGGTTTTCCCGACCTAGCGGGAGTCGGCGAGCAGTACTTC